This entry features one T cell receptor (beta chain) sequence. Authors' processing steps: From reference gene primer amplification, estimates of nucleated cell counts were derived. The method was immunoSEQ multiplex PCR; TCRdb's version includes in-frame clones alone and lacks a portion of them. V and J calls plus clone size are reproduced from that table; the DNA served to infer D and trimming. This table has about 280,000 clones, roughly 88% appearing once. This specimen comes from a study of blood T cell repertoires in COVID-19. Across the study: Sites in the United States, Italy and Spain provided acute and convalescent COVID-19 samples. Sources were T cells, B-cell-depleted T cells, or PBMCs; the material itself was cDNA or gDNA.

The CDR3 is made up of 15 amino acids. Germline CDR1 LNHNV, CDR2 YYDKDF (reference sequence). Trimming removed 0 bases from V and 0 bases from J, with 9 bases in between. This rearrangement joins TRBV15 to TRBJ2-7; D unresolved. This sequence originates from a young man with active or convalescent COVID-19. The sequencing input was peripheral blood. CDR3 protein: CATSRDLQSSYEQYF. Here the CDR3 DNA reads TGTGCCACCAGCAGAGATTTACAGAGCTCCTACGAGCAGTACTTC. The full variable domain, rest sourced from reference TRBV15 and TRBJ2-7, is DAMVIQNPRYQVTQFGKPVTLSCSQTLNHNVMYWYQQKSSQAPKLLFHYYDKDFNNEADTPDNFQSRRPNTSFCFLDIRSPGLGDTAMYLCATSRDLQSSYEQYFGPGTRLTVT.